This T cell receptor (beta chain) was recorded in a study of blood T cell repertoires in COVID-19. Study as a whole: The samples span acute and convalescent COVID-19 from the United States, Italy and Spain. From T cells, B-cell-depleted T cells, or PBMCs came the material, which was cDNA or gDNA.

As handled by the study authors: Amplification with reference gene primers provided the estimates of nucleated cell counts. Here immunoSEQ multiplex PCR was the method, and the copy in TCRdb shows in-frame clones only, minus some. Clone size and V and J calls were adopted from that table, with D and trimming inferred from the DNA. This sample yields 150,000 to 200,000 clones, of which roughly 80% are seen a single time; under 5.5% belongs to the top ten. CDR1 is MNHEY and CDR2 is SVGAGI in the germline V gene. There are 15 residues in the CDR3. Trimming took 1 base from V and 5 from J, leaving 14 bases between them. This clone was observed once.

The chain uses TRBV6-5 and TRBJ1-1, with a tentative D call TRBD1 (6 bases). Sequenced material: peripheral blood. The TCR comes from a woman younger than 45 with acute or convalescent COVID-19. This chain's CDR3 is CASSYFGGLTTEAFF. The CDR3 bases are TGTGCCAGCAGTTACTTCGGGGGGCTCACTACTGAAGCTTTCTTT.